Below are 16 T cell receptor beta chains sequenced from a single sample in a study of CD8+ T cells in alopecia areata. As the sequencing template, cDNA was produced by extracting RNA and reverse transcribing it. Clones were read by immunoSEQ multiplex PCR, and TCRdb kept only the in-frame ones, dropping some. The table includes 75,000 to 100,000 clones, roughly two fifths detected once. The sequenced sample was CD4+ T cells sorted from blood. These receptor sequences come from a human donor with alopecia areata.

This chain joins TRBV29-1 and TRBJ2-3; D call uncertain. CDR1 is SQVTM, CDR2 ANQGSEA, per germline. This CDR3 has 13 residues. With 4 bases removed from V and 0 bases from J, the gap between germline ends came to 8 bases. The CDR3 region has the DNA TGCAGCGTTGGACACCTGAGCACAGATACGCAGTATTTT. This gives the protein CSVGHLSTDTQYF.

The rearrangement joins TRBV29-1 to TRBJ1-3; D unclear. Germline CDR1 reads SQVTM; CDR2 reads ANQGSEA. The CDR3 is 13 amino acids. V lost 4 bases and J lost 0, with 7 bases in between. CDR3 coding DNA: TGCAGCGTTGGATCGAGCTCTGGAAACACCATATATTTT. Translated: CSVGSSSGNTIYF.

The V gene is TRBV7-2, the J gene TRBJ2-3, with D perhaps matching TRBD1 (6 bases). V lost 3 bases to trimming and J lost 9 bases, with 10 bases between them. Per the germline V gene, CDR1 is SGHTA and CDR2 is FQGNSA. The CDR3 loop spans 12 amino acids. CDR3 amino acids: CASSFQGLTQYF. DNA of the CDR3: TGTGCCAGCAGCTTCCAGGGGTTAACGCAGTATTTT.

This clone occurred a few times. V and J are TRBV5-1 and TRBJ2-5; perhaps TRBD2 as D (6 bases). There are 13 residues in the CDR3. Per germline, CDR1 SGHRS and CDR2 YFSETQ. With 5 bases removed from V and 5 bases from J, the gap between germline ends came to 13 bases. The CDR3: CASRAGSLETQYF. CDR3 DNA sequence: TGCGCCAGCAGGGCGGGATCTTTGGAGACCCAGTACTTC.

The chain recombines TRBV15 with TRBJ2-5, with TRBD1 as a possible D gene (5 bases). Trimming pared 1 base from V and 2 bases from J, leaving 8 bases between. CDR1 is LNHNV, CDR2 YYDKDF, per germline (reference sequence). The CDR3 consists of 14 residues. CDR3 bases: TGTGCCACCAGCAGAGGTGACAGACAAGAGACCCAGTACTTC. This codes for CATSRGDRQETQYF.

The rearrangement links TRBV18 to TRBJ1-5, with TRBD1 matching 8 bases. J lost 3 bases, V lost 2 bases, and 3 bases had no gene match. CDR1 KGHSH and CDR2 LQKENI come from the germline V gene. CDR3 length: 15 residues. The CDR3 nucleotides read TGTGCCAGCTCACCAGGACAGGGCCTCAATCAGCCCCAGCATTTT. It specifies CASSPGQGLNQPQHF.

The V gene is TRBV27, the J gene TRBJ1-2; 9 bases fit TRBD1. Germline loops: CDR1 MNHEY, CDR2 SMNVEV (reference sequence). The CDR3 is 13 residues long. Losses at the gene ends were 4 bases for V and 6 bases for J; bases not matched to a gene: 3. The DNA of the CDR3 is TGTGCCAGCAGTTGGACAGGGGAAAATGGCTACACCTTC. Translation: CASSWTGENGYTF.

This sequence joins TRBV11-3 and TRBJ2-1; possibly TRBD1 or TRBD2 for D (6 bases each). Germline values: CDR1 SGHNT, CDR2 YENEEA. With 1 base removed from V and 3 bases from J, the gap between germline ends came to 10 bases. The CDR3 sequence is 15 residues long. In DNA form, the CDR3 reads TGTGCCAGCAGCTTAGGGAGGGGGAACTACAATGAGCAGTTCTTC. This codes for CASSLGRGNYNEQFF.

The J gene is TRBJ2-7, the V gene TRBV5-4, with TRBD2 as a possible D gene (6 bases). Germline lookup yields CDR1 SGHNT and CDR2 YYREEE (reference sequence). V shed 6 bases and J shed 3 bases, with 19 bases lying between them. The CDR3 contains 15 residues. The CDR3 nucleotides are TGTGCCAGCATCACACAGGAGGGAGTTGGCTACGAGCAGTACTTC. Protein product: CASITQEGVGYEQYF. The variable domain in full, with the rest retrieved from reference TRBV5-4 and TRBJ2-7, is ETGVTQSPTHLIKTRGQQVTLRCSSQSGHNTVSWYQQALGQGPQFIFQYYREEENGRGNFPPRFSGLQFPNYSSELNVNALELDDSALYLCASITQEGVGYEQYFGPGTRLTVT.

This clone was observed a few times. The junction departs from germline at one end; a sequencing error may be responsible. V is TRBV28 and J is TRBJ2-3; a weak D match, TRBD1 (5 bases). CDR1 is MDHEN and CDR2 is SYDVKM in the germline V gene. The CDR3 consists of 14 residues. CDR3 sequence reads: CASSPWTRTDTQYF. CDR3 DNA: TGCGCCAGCAGCCCATGGACACGCACAGATACGCAGTATTTT.

The V and J genes are TRBV5-1 and TRBJ2-1; possibly TRBD1 for D (5 bases). Germline V gene lookup returns CDR1 SGHRS and CDR2 YFSETQ. The germline V and J ends were trimmed by 0 bases and 8 bases, with 18 bases remaining between them. The CDR3 consists of 16 residues. The CDR3 coding sequence is TGCGCCAGCAGCTTGGAAGGCAGGGCACTTGTGGATGAGCAGTTCTTC. Translating gives CASSLEGRALVDEQFF.

The count of this clone is one. This chain uses TRBV30 with TRBJ2-5; D perhaps matches TRBD2 (5 bases). The CDR3 is 14 residues long. Trimming removed 0 bases from V and 2 bases from J, with 10 bases in between. Germline lookup yields CDR1 GTSNPN and CDR2 SVGIG (reference sequence). CDR3 DNA: TGTGCCTGGAGTGTTGGAGGAGTACAAGAGACCCAGTACTTC. It codes for CAWSVGGVQETQYF.

The chain is built from TRBV9 and TRBJ2-5; D uncertain. Between the trimmed V and J ends, which lost 4 bases and 5 bases, there was a span of 12 bases. Per the germline V gene, CDR1 is SGDLS and CDR2 is YYNGEE. The CDR3 is 13 residues long. CDR3 in amino acids: CASSPLGDETQYF. The CDR3 bases are TGTGCCAGCAGCCCCCTGGGCGATGAGACCCAGTACTTC.

The V and J genes are TRBV4-3 and TRBJ2-1, with 11 bases fitting TRBD2. The germline V gene encodes CDR1 LGHNA and CDR2 YSLEER. The V and J ends lost 0 bases and 0 bases, in that order; junction bases with no gene match: 4. The CDR3 extends over 18 amino acids. The CDR3 sequence: CASSQDPSGGNSYNEQFF. The CDR3 DNA is TGCGCCAGCAGCCAAGATCCTAGCGGGGGGAACTCCTACAATGAGCAGTTCTTC.

This chain links TRBV6-5 with TRBJ2-7; 7 bases map to TRBD1. Germline values: CDR1 MNHEY, CDR2 SVGAGI. The CDR3 runs 14 residues. With 4 bases clipped from V and 3 bases from J, the junction kept 6 bases outside the gene matches. Here the CDR3 DNA reads TGTGCCAGCAGTTCCCGATACAGGGGCTACGAGCAGTACTTC. It yields the protein CASSSRYRGYEQYF.

There are a few counts of this clone. V usage is TRBV7-3 and J usage is TRBJ2-1; 10 nucleotides agree with TRBD2. The CDR3 has 14 amino acids. Per the germline V gene, CDR1 is SGHTA and CDR2 is FQGTGA. V lost 5 bases, J lost 5 bases, and 3 bases stayed unmatched. CDR3 DNA: TGTGCCAGCAGCCCCGGGACTAGCGACAATGAGCAGTTCTTC. Translating it yields CASSPGTSDNEQFF.